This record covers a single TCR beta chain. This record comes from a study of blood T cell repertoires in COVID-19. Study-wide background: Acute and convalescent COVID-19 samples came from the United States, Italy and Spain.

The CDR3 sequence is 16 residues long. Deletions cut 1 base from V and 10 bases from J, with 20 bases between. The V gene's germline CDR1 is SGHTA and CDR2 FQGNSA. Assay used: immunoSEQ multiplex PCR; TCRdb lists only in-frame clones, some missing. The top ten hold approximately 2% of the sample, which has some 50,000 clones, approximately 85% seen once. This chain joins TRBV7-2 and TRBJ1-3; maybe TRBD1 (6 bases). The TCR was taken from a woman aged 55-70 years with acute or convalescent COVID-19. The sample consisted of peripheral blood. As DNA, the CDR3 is TGTGCCAGCAGCTTAGTTGAGATGGGGACACGGGGTACCATATATTTT. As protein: CASSLVEMGTRGTIYF.